This T cell receptor (beta chain) was profiled in a study of blood T cell repertoires in COVID-19. Patients in Seattle were enrolled during active infection, then followed longitudinally. Profiled with immunoSEQ multiplex PCR; TCRdb holds only in-frame clones, not every one. The repertoire includes approximately 340,000 clones, about 87% of them detected once, and roughly a tenth sits in the top ten. Germline V CDR1 and CDR2: SNHLY, FYNNEI. This CDR3 spans 13 amino acids. V gave up 8 bases and J gave up 3 bases; unmatched junction bases: 7. The sequenced sample was peripheral blood. This TCR was recovered from a man aged 25-45 years with COVID-19, enrolled during active disease. The chain uses TRBV2 and TRBJ2-7; 7 bases map to TRBD1. The CDR3 region has the DNA TGTGCCAGCTCTAACAGGGGAATCTACGAGCAGTACTTC. Amino acid sequence: CASSNRGIYEQYF. Drawing the rest from reference TRBV2 and TRBJ2-7, the complete variable domain is EPEVTQTPSHQVTQMGQEVILRCVPISNHLYFYWYRQILGQKVEFLVSFYNNEISEKSEIFDDQFSVERPDGSNFTLKIRSTKLEDSAMYFCASSNRGIYEQYFGPGTRLTVT.